This T cell receptor (beta chain) comes out of a study of tumor and adjacent non-tumor tissue in lung cancer. On this clonotype: The antigen remains unidentified.

RNA was extracted from bulk tissue without any cell sorting. Three rounds of nested PCR, following a modified ARM-PCR protocol, produced the TCRbeta library. MiXCR, run by TCRdb on the multiplex PCR reads, gives a single entry per CDR3 protein. Altogether just over 200,000 distinct CDR3 sequences are present, around 71% being singletons, with the ten largest covering roughly 24%. Study observations and caveats: Top 100 clones took a larger repertoire share in normal lung.

The CDR3 is made up of 15 amino acids. The germline V gene has CDR1 SGHAT and CDR2 FQNNGV. V lost 7 bases and J 5 bases, leaving 18 bases between the germline ends. The chain joins TRBV11-2 to TRBJ1-5, with D unclear. This clonotype was sampled from a man in his fifties or sixties with non-small cell lung cancer. Sequencing was performed on lung tumor tissue. The CDR3 reads CASIQAPRRDQPQHF. The CDR3 nucleotides read TGTGCCAGCATCCAAGCCCCGAGAAGGGATCAGCCCCAGCATTTT.